This T cell receptor (beta chain) was obtained from a study of CD8+ T cells in alopecia areata listed by TCRdb under 2018. A note on the overall study: Treated patients were enrolled in an open-label pilot trial of oral tofacitinib at 5 to 10 mg twice daily for moderate-to-severe alopecia areata. To study T cell clonal expansion in alopecia areata, the researchers applied high-throughput TCRbeta sequencing to both the C3H/HeJ mouse model and human patients. For the treated patients, the SALT score, which quantifies what percentage of scalp surface area is affected, served as the measure of disease severity. TCRbeta CDR3 regions were amplified by immunoSEQ multiplex PCR with 35 Vbeta forward and 13 Jbeta reverse primers. In humans, TCRbeta sequencing was performed on scalp tissue and on sorted CD4+ and CD8+ peripheral blood T cells from healthy controls and from patients with patchy or totalis/universalis alopecia areata. Patients on tofacitinib were biopsied at baseline and after 4 and 24 weeks of treatment, and several of the patients also had a later scalp biopsy. The RNA source kit depended on sample type: the PAXgene miRNA kit for fixed scalp, the miRNeasy kit for PBMCs, and the RNeasy kit for mouse skin. Clonality in the scalp was compared among normal scalp (n=4), patchy alopecia areata scalp (n=8), and alopecia totalis/universalis scalp (n=8). Patients stayed on tofacitinib for 6 to 18 months and then had 6 months of follow-up off drug so that delayed response and recurrence could be assessed. The investigation overall reported the following: Many expanded lesional clones were found to persist in scalp and blood during tofacitinib treatment, and relapse after treatment cessation may be partly explained by this persistence. Scalp clonality and the number of expanded CD8+ clones among the top 100 scalp clones were significantly decreased by tofacitinib. The treated cohort was small, with a single nonresponder, so links between baseline CD8+ expansion and response need larger studies. Higher clonality and more expanded CD8+ clones were observed in lesional scalp than in normal scalp, particularly in alopecia totalis/universalis, a finding suggestive of antigenic drive. Shared TCR sequences between patients were less evident than in mice, which may be partly attributable to HLA diversity in the patient population. Resident alphabeta T cells in normal human skin are also sequenced, complicating scalp TCR repertoire analysis, unlike mouse skin dominated by gammadelta T cells.

This specimen's time point label, per the study, means: about four weeks on oral tofacitinib. The treatment or condition label here, explained by the study, means: oral pan-JAK inhibitor, 5-10 mg twice daily. Peripheral blood and lesional scalp punch biopsies were obtained from patients with alopecia areata. PBMCs were isolated by density centrifugation and stained for CD3, CD4 and CD8, and CD4+ and CD8+ T cells were sorted on a FACSAria. The V end loses 11 bases and the J end loses 4 bases, and a stretch of 11 bases separates them. Counted from cysteine to phenylalanine, this CDR3 has 11 amino acids. The sequence is cut down to CDR3 DNA, 33 bases in frame from base 1. The germline V gene sets CDR1 to ENHRY and CDR2 to SYGVKD. Of note for this clone: What antigen it recognizes has not been identified. Base qualities are not at hand, and no much larger clone is one base apart.

Library prep was done by the immunoSEQ multiplex PCR assay. To provide template for TCR sequencing, every sample had RNA extracted and reverse transcribed into cDNA. First-strand cDNA was synthesized with SuperScript III using a 2:1 mix of oligo-dT and random hexamers. Amplification bias was assessed with a synthetic immune receptor repertoire, and residual bias was removed computationally. The study's processing was this. After raw reads were preprocessed to remove errors, the CDR3 was defined following IMGT conventions as running from the conserved cysteine to phenylalanine. Clonality was computed as 1 minus the Shannon entropy, with the entropy normalized by log2 of the number of productive unique TCRs. Scalp TCRbeta sequences were cross-referenced with sorted blood CD4 and CD8 repertoires so that the CD4 or CD8 identity of scalp clones could be inferred. Imported from immuneACCESS, the table was reduced by TCRdb to in-frame sequences with V and J called. These copies leave out some clones; in studies compared against another copy, an unresolved V gene accounts for under half, and the cause of the remainder is not known. Clone size and V and J calls were adopted from that table, with D and trimming inferred from the DNA. The sample data list under 150,000 clones, and over 55% of these were observed just once. More than 5% of the sample is taken by the ten largest.

The chain is assembled from TRBV10-3 and TRBJ2-5; possibly the D gene is TRBD1, per 6 matching bases. Material: CD4+ T cells sorted from blood, obtained at week 4, from a patient treated with tofacitinib. The sequence derives from a human donor with alopecia areata. The CDR3 reads CAASQGETQYF. The DNA reads TGTGCCGCATCACAGGGAGAGACCCAGTACTTC.